The 30 T cell receptor beta chains given below trace back to one sample, sequenced in a study of naive and memory T cell subsets (dated by TCRdb to about 2017). The study described a robust, sensitive protocol for amplifying, sequencing and analyzing TCRs, using 3' ligation of a UMI-containing oligonucleotide to TCR cDNA. Libraries were built with 5' RACE. Data came from an Illumina MiSeq. The ligated cDNA was amplified in four rounds of PCR with nested alpha and beta constant region primers together with the SP2 primer. TCRdb reran the public reads through fastp at Q25 and MiXCR, keeping productive beta chains. When rows share a CDR3 protein, they turn into one entry using the most common DNA and genes. The table for this sample lists roughly 30,000 distinct CDR3 sequences; 15% to 20% of them were counted only once. The ten top clones hold 2.6% of the sample. The receptors were sampled from a female donor in good health.

This clonotype was recorded a few times. The chain links TRBV29-1 to TRBJ1-1, with TRBD1 identical over 9 bases. This CDR3 comprises 16 residues. Trimming removed 4 bases from V and 5 bases from J; junction bases left unmatched: 14. From germline, CDR1 is SQVTM and CDR2 ANQGSEA. Here the CDR3 DNA reads TGCAGCGTTGGTATAGGAACCGGGACAGGGATGACTGAAGCTTTCTTT. The encoded protein is CSVGIGTGTGMTEAFF. The variable domain in full, completed from reference TRBV29-1 and TRBJ1-1, reads SAVISQKPSRDICQRGTSLTIQCQVDSQVTMMFWYRQQPGQSLTLIATANQGSEATYESGFVIDKFPISRPNLTFSTLTVSNMSPEDSSIYLCSVGIGTGTGMTEAFFGQGTRLTVV.

V gene TRBV6-5 combines with J gene TRBJ1-1; D is unresolved. In germline, CDR1 is MNHEY, CDR2 SVGAGI. The CDR3 covers 13 residues. The V and J ends lost 2 bases and 8 bases respectively, with 12 bases between them. CDR3 loop: CASSYNAANEAFF. The CDR3 DNA follows: TGTGCCAGCAGTTACAACGCAGCTAACGAAGCTTTCTTT.

The chain couples TRBV4-1 to TRBJ2-3; 10 bases align to TRBD2. CDR1 MGHRA and CDR2 YSYEKL come from the germline V gene. V trimming: 0 bases; J trimming: 3 bases; junction bases outside the gene matches: 9. The CDR3 length is 18 residues. The CDR3 DNA reads TGCGCCAGCAGCCAAGAGGTAGAAGCGGGGGGGCGGACAGATACGCAGTATTTT. This sequence encodes CASSQEVEAGGRTDTQYF.

In its sample, this clonotype was seen many times. The chain employs TRBV5-1 and TRBJ1-1, with 7 positions matching TRBD1. CDR3 length: 14 residues. V dropped 2 bases and J dropped 5; count of bases not matched to a gene: 6. CDR1 and CDR2 from the germline V gene are SGHRS and YFSETQ. Here the CDR3 reads CASSFRGRGTEAFF. In nucleotides, the CDR3 is TGCGCCAGCAGCTTCAGGGGGAGGGGGACTGAAGCTTTCTTT.

There are many counts of this clonotype. This chain joins TRBV29-1 and TRBJ1-1; D gene uncertain. There are 12 residues in the CDR3. The germline CDR1 and CDR2 sequences are SQVTM and ANQGSEA. Trimming pared 6 bases from V and 6 bases from J, leaving 14 bases between. This CDR3 is CSVLDRSPEAFF. CDR3 coding DNA: TGCAGCGTCCTTGACCGCTCCCCTGAAGCTTTCTTT.

This clonotype was counted ten times or more. The CDR3 nucleotides read TGTGCCAGTAGTGTCTTACAGGGCAACGGCTACACCTTC. It codes for CASSVLQGNGYTF. This chain connects TRBV19 to TRBJ1-2, with D possibly matching TRBD1 (6 bases). Trimming shortened V by 5 bases and J by 8 bases, and 15 bases separated the two germline ends. Germline V gene sequence: CDR1 LNHDA, CDR2 SQIVND (reference sequence). The CDR3 is 13 amino acids.

About this clonotype itself: This clone may be a read error of a much larger clone one base away. This rearrangement joins TRBV20-1 to TRBJ1-2; TRBD1 is a possible D gene (5 bases). Germline CDR1 is DFQATT and CDR2 is SNEGSKA (reference sequence). CDR3 size: 14 residues. Here the CDR3 reads CSAVGQGGSYGDTF. The CDR3 DNA reads TGCAGTGCCGTGGGGCAGGGAGGTAGCTATGGCGACACCTTC.

The sample holds one count of this clonotype. V gene TRBV7-9 combines with J gene TRBJ2-1; D is unresolved. The CDR3 consists of 11 residues. V gave up 4 bases and J gave up 9 bases, with 7 bases separating them. The V gene's germline CDR1 is SEHNR and CDR2 FQNEAQ (reference sequence). The DNA for the CDR3 is TGTGCCAGCAGCTATTTGGGTGAGCAGTTCTTC. Translated: CASSYLGEQFF. Drawing the rest from reference TRBV7-9 and TRBJ2-1, the complete variable domain is DTGVSQNPRHKITKRGQNVTFRCDPISEHNRLYWYRQTLGQGPEFLTYFQNEAQLEKSRLLSDRFSAERPKGSFSTLEIQRTEQGDSAMYLCASSYLGEQFFGPGTRLTVL.

This clonotype has a count of ten or more. V and J are TRBV6-1 and TRBJ2-5; TRBD1 might be the D (6 bases). The CDR3 spans 16 residues. Trimming removed 2 bases at V and 4 bases at J, with 17 bases between. Germline V lookup: CDR1 MNHNS, CDR2 SASEGT. CDR3 in DNA: TGTGCCAGCAGTGAACCGGTCCGGACCAGGGGAGAGACCCAGTACTTC. As protein: CASSEPVRTRGETQYF.

The chain carries TRBV20-1 and TRBJ2-6; perhaps TRBD1 as D (5 bases). Trimming took 3 bases from V and 2 from J, leaving 8 bases between them. Per germline, CDR1 DFQATT and CDR2 SNEGSKA (reference sequence). The CDR3 totals 14 residues. The CDR3 sequence: CSASGRAGANVLTF. In DNA, the CDR3 is TGCAGTGCTAGTGGCAGGGCTGGGGCCAACGTCCTGACTTTC.

This clonotype was recorded many times. The V and J genes are TRBV20-1 and TRBJ1-5; 8 nucleotides agree with TRBD1. Germline assignment: CDR1 DFQATT and CDR2 SNEGSKA (reference sequence). V trimming: 6 bases; J trimming: 4 bases; junction bases outside the gene matches: 5. This CDR3 has 13 residues. CDR3 region: CSADGTGNQPQHF. The CDR3 DNA reads TGCAGTGCGGACGGGACAGGTAATCAGCCCCAGCATTTT.

This clonotype was seen many times. The J gene is TRBJ1-1, the V gene TRBV7-9; D is undetermined. Germline lookup yields CDR1 SEHNR and CDR2 FQNEAQ (reference sequence). Trimming took 5 bases from V and 5 from J, leaving 12 bases between them. The CDR3 totals 13 residues. The CDR3 sequence is CASSMDEGTEAFF. The CDR3 DNA follows: TGTGCCAGCAGCATGGACGAGGGTACTGAAGCTTTCTTT.

This clonotype came up many times. The rearrangement uses TRBV10-2 and TRBJ1-1; 9 bases align to TRBD1. J lost 5 bases, V lost 4 bases, and 2 bases had no gene match. The CDR3 consists of 13 residues. Germline-derived CDR1 and CDR2 are WSHSY and SAAADI. CDR3 protein: CASSVTGGTEAFF. The CDR3 coding sequence is TGCGCCAGCAGTGTGACAGGGGGGACTGAAGCTTTCTTT.

This clonotype was detected many times. The V call is TRBV18, the J call TRBJ1-5; D gene ambiguous. Per the germline V gene, CDR1 is KGHSH and CDR2 is LQKENI. Deletions cut 4 bases from V and 1 base from J, with 8 bases between. The CDR3 loop spans 14 amino acids. CDR3 protein: CASSQGRSNQPQHF. CDR3 nucleotide sequence: TGTGCCAGCTCACAGGGTAGAAGCAATCAGCCCCAGCATTTT. Together with reference TRBV18 and TRBJ1-5, the CDR3 gives the full variable domain: NAGVMQNPRHLVRRRGQEARLRCSPMKGHSHVYWYRQLPEEGLKFMVYLQKENIIDESGMPKERFSAEFPKEGPSILRIQQVVRGDSAAYFCASSQGRSNQPQHFGDGTRLSIL.

This clonotype has at least ten counts. The chain uses TRBV20-1 and TRBJ2-5; no clear D gene. This CDR3 spans 14 amino acids. The ends were cut back, 3 bases at V and 5 bases at J, with 16 bases in the middle. Germline CDR1 and CDR2: DFQATT and SNEGSKA (reference sequence). This CDR3 reads CSASFARFGETQYF. In nucleotides, the CDR3 is TGCAGTGCTAGCTTCGCGCGTTTCGGCGAGACCCAGTACTTC.

This clonotype was observed a single time. The rearrangement links TRBV7-8 to TRBJ1-5; possibly TRBD1 for D (6 bases). The CDR3 sequence is 14 residues long. Per germline, CDR1 SGHVS and CDR2 FQNEAQ. V gave up 2 bases and J gave up 4 bases, with 9 bases separating them. The CDR3 sequence: CASSLKQGNQPQHF. CDR3 coding DNA: TGTGCCAGCAGCTTAAAACAGGGAAATCAGCCCCAGCATTTT. Full variable domain (rest looked up from reference TRBV7-8 and TRBJ1-5): GAGVSQSPRYKVAKRGQDVALRCDPISGHVSLFWYQQALGQGPEFLTYFQNEAQLDKSGLPSDRFFAERPEGSVSTLKIQRTQQEDSAVYLCASSLKQGNQPQHFGDGTRLSIL.

This clonotype was found many times. The chain is built from TRBV5-1 and TRBJ2-2; D is undetermined. The CDR3 is 13 amino acids. CDR1 and CDR2 from the germline V gene are SGHRS and YFSETQ. The germline V and J ends were trimmed by 2 bases and 7 bases, with 9 bases remaining between them. The CDR3 region is CASSLSVSGELFF. DNA for the CDR3: TGCGCCAGCAGCTTATCTGTAAGCGGGGAGCTGTTTTTT.

V usage is TRBV6-6 and J usage is TRBJ1-3, with D possibly matching TRBD1 (6 bases). This CDR3 has 15 residues. V was shortened by 6 bases and J by 0 bases, with 12 bases between the two germline ends. The germline V gene has CDR1 MNHNY and CDR2 SVGAGI (reference sequence). The CDR3 loop reads CASRPQGGSGNTIYF. The CDR3 DNA is TGTGCCAGCAGACCCCAAGGGGGCTCTGGAAACACCATATATTTT.

V is TRBV6-2 or TRBV6-3 and J is TRBJ2-6, with D possibly TRBD2 on 5 matching bases. Germline CDR1 MNHEY, CDR2 SVGEGT. V dropped 6 bases and J dropped 0 bases, with 12 bases sitting between them. This CDR3 region has 16 residues. CDR3 sequence: CASSHAGFSGANVLTF. DNA of the CDR3: TGTGCCAGCAGCCACGCGGGTTTCTCTGGGGCCAACGTCCTGACTTTC.

Many counts were recorded for this clonotype. The chain recombines TRBV20-1 with TRBJ2-1; 8 bases are a match to TRBD2. J was trimmed by 2 bases and V by 5 bases; bases with no gene match: 5. The CDR3 runs to 14 residues. CDR1 and CDR2 (germline): DFQATT, SNEGSKA (reference sequence). The CDR3 loop is CSAFGTSPYNEQFF. The CDR3 DNA reads as TGCAGTGCTTTCGGGACTAGTCCCTACAATGAGCAGTTCTTC.

This clonotype appeared many times. The V call is TRBV6-6, the J call TRBJ1-1; D possibly corresponds to TRBD1 (6 bases). Germline lookup yields CDR1 MNHNY and CDR2 SVGAGI (reference sequence). The V gene lost 5 bases and the J gene lost 0 bases, with 16 bases spanning the gap. The CDR3 is 16 residues long. As DNA, the CDR3 is TGTGCCAGCAGTAGACGACCGGGACACTTGAACACTGAAGCTTTCTTT. It yields the protein CASSRRPGHLNTEAFF.

This clonotype was seen only a few times. This chain joins TRBV6-5 and TRBJ1-1; D gene unclear. The ends were cut back, 6 bases at V and 1 base at J, with 12 bases in the middle. Looked up from germline, CDR1 is MNHEY and CDR2 is SVGAGI. This CDR3 is 14 amino acids long. CDR3 nucleotides: TGTGCCAGCAGGGACGGGTGGGAGAACACTGAAGCTTTCTTT. This gives the protein CASRDGWENTEAFF.

This chain joins TRBV5-1 and TRBJ2-5; 10 nucleotides align to TRBD2. The CDR3 has 15 amino acids. Germline V gene lookup returns CDR1 SGHRS and CDR2 YFSETQ. With V trimmed by 3 bases and J by 6 bases, 8 bases remained unmatched. CDR3 coding DNA: TGCGCCAGCAGCTCCTCAACTAGCGGGGTCCAGACCCAGTACTTC. This sequence encodes CASSSSTSGVQTQYF.

The table lists this clonotype with many counts. CDR3 region: CASSPYYGYTF. The CDR3 DNA is TGTGCCAGCAGTCCGTACTATGGCTACACCTTC. The chain combines TRBV6-5 with TRBJ1-2; D is uncertain. The CDR3 is made up of 11 amino acids. CDR1 is MNHEY and CDR2 is SVGAGI in the germline V gene. The germline V and J ends were trimmed by 5 bases and 3 bases, with 4 bases remaining between them.

This clonotype occurred a few times. The rearrangement joins TRBV20-1 to TRBJ2-5; TRBD2 might be the D (6 bases). The CDR3 length is 14 residues. V dropped 1 base and J dropped 7 bases, with 16 bases sitting between them. Germline CDR1 is DFQATT and CDR2 is SNEGSKA (reference sequence). Written as DNA, the CDR3 is TGCAGTGCTAGAGTGGGGGGACTTGGGGCGACCCAGTACTTC. Its protein is CSARVGGLGATQYF.

V is TRBV10-3 and J is TRBJ2-3; possible D gene TRBD1, 5 bases. The CDR3 runs to 13 residues. Looked up from germline, CDR1 is ENHRY and CDR2 is SYGVKD. V lost 3 bases, J lost 1 base, and 5 bases lay in between. CDR3 region: CAISEQGTDTQYF. As DNA, the CDR3 is TGTGCCATCAGTGAACAGGGCACAGATACGCAGTATTTT.

In this sample, this clonotype turned up a few times. The V call is TRBV20-1, the J call TRBJ2-2, with 7 bases matching TRBD1. With V trimmed by 2 bases and J by 3 bases, 9 bases remained unmatched. Germline V gene lookup returns CDR1 DFQATT and CDR2 SNEGSKA (reference sequence). The CDR3 has 16 amino acids. The CDR3 loop reads CSARMIGGLDTGELFF. The CDR3 bases are TGCAGTGCTAGAATGATAGGGGGCTTGGACACCGGGGAGCTGTTTTTT.

This clonotype was seen only a few times. V gene TRBV10-1 combines with J gene TRBJ2-3, with D perhaps TRBD2 (6 bases). This CDR3 contains 16 residues. From germline, CDR1 is WNHNN and CDR2 SYGVQD (reference sequence). V dropped 3 bases and J dropped 3 bases, with 16 bases sitting between them. The CDR3 loop is CASSDPTSRATDTQYF. CDR3 DNA sequence: TGCGCCAGCAGTGACCCGACTAGTCGGGCGACAGATACGCAGTATTTT.

This clonotype was counted ten times or more. V gene TRBV5-5 combines with J gene TRBJ2-7; D uncertain. V was clipped by 0 bases and J by 2 bases, with 6 bases between them. Per germline, CDR1 SGHKS and CDR2 YYEKEE (reference sequence). The CDR3 runs to 13 residues. As DNA, the CDR3 is TGTGCCAGCAGCTTGGCACTAACCTACGAGCAGTACTTC. Translated, it gives CASSLALTYEQYF.

This clonotype was observed a few times. This chain connects TRBV20-1 to TRBJ2-1; D tentatively fits TRBD1 or TRBD2 (5 bases each). Trimming pared 0 bases from V and 5 bases from J, leaving 20 bases between. Germline CDR1 and CDR2: DFQATT and SNEGSKA (reference sequence). This CDR3 comprises 17 residues. CDR3: CSARDDTASGPHNEQFF. CDR3 in DNA: TGCAGTGCTAGAGATGATACAGCCTCGGGACCCCACAATGAGCAGTTCTTC.